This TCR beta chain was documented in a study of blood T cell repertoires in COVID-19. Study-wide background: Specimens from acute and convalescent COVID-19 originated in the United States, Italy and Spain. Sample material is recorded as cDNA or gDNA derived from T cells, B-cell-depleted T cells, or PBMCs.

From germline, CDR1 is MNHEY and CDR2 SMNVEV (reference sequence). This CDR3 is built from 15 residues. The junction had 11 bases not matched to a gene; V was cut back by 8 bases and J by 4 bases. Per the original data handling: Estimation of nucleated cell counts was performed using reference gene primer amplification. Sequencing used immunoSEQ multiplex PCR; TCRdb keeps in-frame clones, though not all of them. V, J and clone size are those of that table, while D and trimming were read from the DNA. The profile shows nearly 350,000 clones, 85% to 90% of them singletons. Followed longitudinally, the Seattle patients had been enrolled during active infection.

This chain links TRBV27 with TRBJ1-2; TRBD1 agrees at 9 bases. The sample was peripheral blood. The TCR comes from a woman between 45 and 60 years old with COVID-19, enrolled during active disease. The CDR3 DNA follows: TGTGCCAGCTGGGAACAGGGGGCGCAAGGCTATGGCTACACCTTC. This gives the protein CASWEQGAQGYGYTF.